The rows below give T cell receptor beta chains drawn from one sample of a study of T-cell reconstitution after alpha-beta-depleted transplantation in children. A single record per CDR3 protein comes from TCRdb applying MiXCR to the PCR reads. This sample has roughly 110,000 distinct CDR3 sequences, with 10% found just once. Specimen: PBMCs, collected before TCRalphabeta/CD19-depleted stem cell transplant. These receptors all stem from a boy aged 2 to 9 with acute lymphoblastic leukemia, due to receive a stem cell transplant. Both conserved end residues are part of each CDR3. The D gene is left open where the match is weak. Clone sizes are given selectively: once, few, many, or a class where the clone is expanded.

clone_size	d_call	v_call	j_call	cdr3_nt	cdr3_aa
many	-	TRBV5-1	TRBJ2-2	TGCGCCAGCAGCGGTACCACAGGGTTGAACACCGGGGAGCTGTTTTTT	CASSGTTGLNTGELFF
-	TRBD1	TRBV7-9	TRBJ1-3	TGTGCCAGCAGCCCTGGACAGGGGGCGCGAAACACCATATATTTT	CASSPGQGARNTIYF
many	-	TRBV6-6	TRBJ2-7	TGTGCCAGCAGTTACCCCCGAGGAGAGCAGTACTTC	CASSYPRGEQYF
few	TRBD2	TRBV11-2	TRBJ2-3	TGTGCCAGCAGCGACGAAGGGACTAGCCCAGATACGCAGTATTTT	CASSDEGTSPDTQYF
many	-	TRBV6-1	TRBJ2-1	TGTGCCAGCACCCGAAGGGCGGGGAGCGTTACTTACAATGAGCAGTTCTTC	CASTRRAGSVTYNEQFF
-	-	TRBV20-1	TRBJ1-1	TGCAGTGCTAGGAGGCAGGGGTGGGAAGCTTTCTTT	CSARRQGWEAFF
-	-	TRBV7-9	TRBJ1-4	TGTGCCAGCAGCTTACCCGGACAGTATGGAATTGAAAAACTGTTTTTT	CASSLPGQYGIEKLFF
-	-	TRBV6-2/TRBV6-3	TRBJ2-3	TGTGCCAGCAGTTATTCTAAACTAGTTGGGGAGACAGATACGCAGTATTTT	CASSYSKLVGETDTQYF
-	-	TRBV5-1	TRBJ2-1	TGCGCCAGCAGCTTGCAAGACCCTAACCGGGGGGAGCAGTTCTTC	CASSLQDPNRGEQFF
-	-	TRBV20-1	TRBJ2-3	TGCAGTGCCCCTGTTCCAGATACGCAGTATTTT	CSAPVPDTQYF
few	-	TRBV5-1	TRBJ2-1	TGCGCCAGCAGCTTGGCCACAGGCGAGCAGTTCTTC	CASSLATGEQFF